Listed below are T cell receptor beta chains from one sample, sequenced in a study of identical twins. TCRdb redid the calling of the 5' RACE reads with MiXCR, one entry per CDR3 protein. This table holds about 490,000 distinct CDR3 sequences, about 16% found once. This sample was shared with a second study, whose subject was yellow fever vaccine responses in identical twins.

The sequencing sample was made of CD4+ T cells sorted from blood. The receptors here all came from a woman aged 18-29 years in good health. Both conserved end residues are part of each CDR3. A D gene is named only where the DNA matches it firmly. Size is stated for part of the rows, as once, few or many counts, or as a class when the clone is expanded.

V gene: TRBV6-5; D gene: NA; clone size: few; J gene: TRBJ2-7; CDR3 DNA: TGTGCCAGCAGTTACGCAGGGGCGAGTTACGAGCAGTACTTC; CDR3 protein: CASSYAGASYEQYF
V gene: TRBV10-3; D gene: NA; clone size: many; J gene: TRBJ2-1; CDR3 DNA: TGTGCCATCAGTGGAGGGCGACACCTCAAAGGGGGTGAGCAGTTCTTC; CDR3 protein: CAISGGRHLKGGEQFF
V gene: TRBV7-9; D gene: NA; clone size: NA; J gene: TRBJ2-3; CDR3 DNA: TGTGCCAGCAGCTTCGATGCGTTGAGGAGCACAGATACGCAGTATTTT; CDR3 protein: CASSFDALRSTDTQYF
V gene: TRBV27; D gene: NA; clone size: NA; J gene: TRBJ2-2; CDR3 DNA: TGTGCCAGCAGCAACAGGGAGTCTGCCACCGGGGAGCTGTTTTTT; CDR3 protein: CASSNRESATGELFF
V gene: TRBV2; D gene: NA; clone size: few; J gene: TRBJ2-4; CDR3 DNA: TGTGCCAGCAGTGAACGGGGAATGGCCAAAAACATTCAGTACTTC; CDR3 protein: CASSERGMAKNIQYF
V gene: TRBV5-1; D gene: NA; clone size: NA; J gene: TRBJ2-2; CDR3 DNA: TGCGCCAGCAGGGGATCAACGGGGGAACTCACCGGGGAGCTGTTTTTT; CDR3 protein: CASRGSTGELTGELFF
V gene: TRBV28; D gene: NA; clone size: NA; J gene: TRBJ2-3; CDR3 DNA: TGTGCCAGCAGTTTAGGGCGGGGAAACACAGATACGCAGTATTTT; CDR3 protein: CASSLGRGNTDTQYF
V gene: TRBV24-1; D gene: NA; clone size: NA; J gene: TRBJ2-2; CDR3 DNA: TGTGCCACCAGTGTCTCAGGGCTTGCCGGGGAGCTGTTTTTT; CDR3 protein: CATSVSGLAGELFF
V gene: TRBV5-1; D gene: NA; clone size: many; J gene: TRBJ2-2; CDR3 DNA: TGCGCCAGCAGCTTGGGCAACACCGGGGAGCTGTTTTTT; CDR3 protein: CASSLGNTGELFF
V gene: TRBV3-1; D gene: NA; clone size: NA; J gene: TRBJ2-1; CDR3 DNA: TGTGCCAGCAGCCAAGAGGTAGGGGACATATACAATGAGCAGTTCTTC; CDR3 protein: CASSQEVGDIYNEQFF
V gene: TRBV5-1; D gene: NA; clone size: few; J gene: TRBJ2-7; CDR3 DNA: TGCGCCAGCAGCTCCGGACAGCCACCACATAGCTCCTACGAGCAGTACTTC; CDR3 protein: CASSSGQPPHSSYEQYF
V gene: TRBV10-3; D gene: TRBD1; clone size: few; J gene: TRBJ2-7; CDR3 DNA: TGTGCCATCCGAGAGTCAGGGGGCAACGAGCAGTACTTC; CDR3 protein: CAIRESGGNEQYF
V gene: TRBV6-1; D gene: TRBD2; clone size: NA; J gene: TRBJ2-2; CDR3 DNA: TGTGCCAGCAGTCGACTAGCGGGGTTTCCCTCGAACACCGGGGAGCTGTTTTTT; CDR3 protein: CASSRLAGFPSNTGELFF
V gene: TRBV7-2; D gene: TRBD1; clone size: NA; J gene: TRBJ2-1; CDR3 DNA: TGTGCCAGCAGCTTATATGGACAGGGAAACAATGAGCAGTTCTTC; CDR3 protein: CASSLYGQGNNEQFF
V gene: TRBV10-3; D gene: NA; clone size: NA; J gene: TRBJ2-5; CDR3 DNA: TGTGCCATCAGTTCCCCGAACCAAGAGACCCAGTACTTC; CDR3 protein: CAISSPNQETQYF
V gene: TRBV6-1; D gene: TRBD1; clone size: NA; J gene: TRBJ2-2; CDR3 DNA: TGTGCCAGCGGACAGGGTTTCAACACCGGGGAGCTGTTTTTT; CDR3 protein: CASGQGFNTGELFF
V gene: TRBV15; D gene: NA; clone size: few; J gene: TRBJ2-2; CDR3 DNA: TGTGCCACCAGCGTAGGGTTGAACACCGGGGAGCTGTTTTTT; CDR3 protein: CATSVGLNTGELFF